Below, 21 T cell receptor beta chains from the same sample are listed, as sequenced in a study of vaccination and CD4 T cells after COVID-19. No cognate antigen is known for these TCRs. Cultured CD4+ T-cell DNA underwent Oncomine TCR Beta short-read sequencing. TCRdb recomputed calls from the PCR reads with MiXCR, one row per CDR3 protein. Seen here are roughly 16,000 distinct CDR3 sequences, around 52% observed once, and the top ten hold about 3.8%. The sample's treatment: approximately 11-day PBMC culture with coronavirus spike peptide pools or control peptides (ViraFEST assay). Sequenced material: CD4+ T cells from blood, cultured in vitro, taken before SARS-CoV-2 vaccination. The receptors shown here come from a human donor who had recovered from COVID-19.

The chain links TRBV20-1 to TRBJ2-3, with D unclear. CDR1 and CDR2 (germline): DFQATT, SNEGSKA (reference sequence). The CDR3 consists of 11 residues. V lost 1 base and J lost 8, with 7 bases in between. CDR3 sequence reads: CSARGEGTQYF. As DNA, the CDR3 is TGCAGTGCTAGAGGCGAAGGTACGCAGTATTTT.

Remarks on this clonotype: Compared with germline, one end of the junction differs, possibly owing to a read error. The CDR3 sequence: CASSASGRQETQCF. CDR3 coding DNA: TGTGCCAGCAGCGCTAGCGGGAGACAAGAGACCCAGTGCTTC. This rearrangement joins TRBV7-2 to TRBJ2-5; TRBD2 agrees at 10 bases. The CDR3 has 14 amino acids. Germline assignment: CDR1 SGHTA and CDR2 FQGNSA. Drawing the rest from reference TRBV7-2 and TRBJ2-5, the complete variable domain is GAGVSQSPSNKVTEKGKDVELRCDPISGHTALYWYRQSLGQGLEFLIYFQGNSAPDKSGLPSDRFSAERTGGSVSTLTIQRTQQEDSAVYLCASSASGRQETQCFGPGTRLLVL.

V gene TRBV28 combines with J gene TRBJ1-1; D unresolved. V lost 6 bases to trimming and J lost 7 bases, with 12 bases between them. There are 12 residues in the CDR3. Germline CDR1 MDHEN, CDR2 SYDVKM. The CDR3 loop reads CASSRPGREAFF. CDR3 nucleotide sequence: TGTGCCAGCAGCCGGCCGGGCCGTGAAGCTTTCTTT.

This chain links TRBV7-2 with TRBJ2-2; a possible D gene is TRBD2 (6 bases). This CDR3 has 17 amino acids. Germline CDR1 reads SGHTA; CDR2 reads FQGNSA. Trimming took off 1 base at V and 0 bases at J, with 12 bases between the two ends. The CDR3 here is CASSLVARTTNTGELFF. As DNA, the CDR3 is TGTGCCAGCAGCTTAGTCGCACGGACTACGAACACCGGGGAGCTGTTTTTT. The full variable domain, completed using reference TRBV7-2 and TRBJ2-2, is GAGVSQSPSNKVTEKGKDVELRCDPISGHTALYWYRQSLGQGLEFLIYFQGNSAPDKSGLPSDRFSAERTGGSVSTLTIQRTQQEDSAVYLCASSLVARTTNTGELFFGEGSRLTVL.

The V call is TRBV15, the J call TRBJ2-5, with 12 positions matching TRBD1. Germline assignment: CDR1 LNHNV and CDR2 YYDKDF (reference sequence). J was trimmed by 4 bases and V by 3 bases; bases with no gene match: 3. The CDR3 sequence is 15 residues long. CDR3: CATSRGDRGRETQYF. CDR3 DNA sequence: TGTGCCACCAGCAGGGGGGACAGGGGGCGAGAGACCCAGTACTTC.

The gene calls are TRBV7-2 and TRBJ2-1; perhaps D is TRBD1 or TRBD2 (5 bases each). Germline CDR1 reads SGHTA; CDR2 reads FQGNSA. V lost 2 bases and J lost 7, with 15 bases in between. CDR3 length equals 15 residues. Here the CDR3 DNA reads TGTGCCAGCAGCTTAACGGGGCGGGCCTTTAATGAGCAGTTCTTC. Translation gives CASSLTGRAFNEQFF.

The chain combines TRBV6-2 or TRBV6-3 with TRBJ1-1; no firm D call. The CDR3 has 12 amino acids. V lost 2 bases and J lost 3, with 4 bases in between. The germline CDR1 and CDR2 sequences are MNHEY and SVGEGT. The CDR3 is CASSYVDTEAFF. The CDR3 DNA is TGTGCCAGCAGTTACGTAGACACTGAAGCTTTCTTT.

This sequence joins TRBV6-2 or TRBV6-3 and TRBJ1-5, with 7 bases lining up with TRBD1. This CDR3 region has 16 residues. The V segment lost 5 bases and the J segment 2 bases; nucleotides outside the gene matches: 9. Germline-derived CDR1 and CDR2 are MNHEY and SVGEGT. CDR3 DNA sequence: TGTGCCAGCAGTCCGATCAGGGGGGAAGGCAATCAGCCCCAGCATTTT. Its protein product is CASSPIRGEGNQPQHF.

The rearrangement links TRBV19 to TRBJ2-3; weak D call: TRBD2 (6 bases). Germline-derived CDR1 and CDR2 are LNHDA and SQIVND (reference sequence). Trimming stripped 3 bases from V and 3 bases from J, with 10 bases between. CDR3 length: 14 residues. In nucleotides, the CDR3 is TGTGCCAGTAGTATGGGGGGTAGTACAGATACGCAGTATTTT. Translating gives CASSMGGSTDTQYF. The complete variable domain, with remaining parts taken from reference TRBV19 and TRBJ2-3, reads DGGITQSPKYLFRKEGQNVTLSCEQNLNHDAMYWYRQDPGQGLRLIYYSQIVNDFQKGDIAEGYSVSREKKESFPLTVTSAQKNPTAFYLCASSMGGSTDTQYFGPGTRLTVL.

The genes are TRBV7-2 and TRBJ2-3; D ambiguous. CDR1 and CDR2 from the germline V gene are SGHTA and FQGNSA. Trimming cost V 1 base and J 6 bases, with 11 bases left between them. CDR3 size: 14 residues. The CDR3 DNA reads TGTGCCAGCAGCTTAGAGCCCGACGGGGATACGCAGTATTTT. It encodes CASSLEPDGDTQYF.

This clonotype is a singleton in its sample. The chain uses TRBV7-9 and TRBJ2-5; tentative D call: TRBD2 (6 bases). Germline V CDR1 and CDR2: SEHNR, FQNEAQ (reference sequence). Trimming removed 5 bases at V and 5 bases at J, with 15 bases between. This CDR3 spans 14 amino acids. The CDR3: CASSMTSVTETQYF. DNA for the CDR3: TGTGCCAGCAGCATGACTAGTGTCACGGAGACCCAGTACTTC.

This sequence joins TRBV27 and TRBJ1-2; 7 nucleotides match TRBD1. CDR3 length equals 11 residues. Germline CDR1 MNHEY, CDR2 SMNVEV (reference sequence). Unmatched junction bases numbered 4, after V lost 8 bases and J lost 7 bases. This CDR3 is CASGRQGGYTF. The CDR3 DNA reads TGTGCCAGCGGCAGACAGGGTGGCTACACCTTC.

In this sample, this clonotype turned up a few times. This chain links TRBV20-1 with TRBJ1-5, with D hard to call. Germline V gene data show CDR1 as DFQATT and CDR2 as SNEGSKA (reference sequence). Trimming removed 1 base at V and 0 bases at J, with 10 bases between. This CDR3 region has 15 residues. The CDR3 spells CSARGGGDSNQPQHF. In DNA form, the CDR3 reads TGCAGTGCTAGAGGCGGTGGGGATAGCAATCAGCCCCAGCATTTT.

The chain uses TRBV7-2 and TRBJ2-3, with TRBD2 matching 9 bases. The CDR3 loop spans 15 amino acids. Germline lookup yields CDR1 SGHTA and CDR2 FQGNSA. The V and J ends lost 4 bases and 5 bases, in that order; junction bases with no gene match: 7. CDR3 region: CASSSPGTSLDTQYF. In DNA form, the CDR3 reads TGTGCCAGCAGCTCTCCAGGGACTAGCTTAGATACGCAGTATTTT.

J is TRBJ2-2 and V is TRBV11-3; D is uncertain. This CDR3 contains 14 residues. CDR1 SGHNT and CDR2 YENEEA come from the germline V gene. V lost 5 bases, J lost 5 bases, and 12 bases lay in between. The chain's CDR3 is CASSVTSRTGELFF. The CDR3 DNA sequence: TGTGCCAGCAGCGTAACCAGTAGAACCGGGGAGCTGTTTTTT.

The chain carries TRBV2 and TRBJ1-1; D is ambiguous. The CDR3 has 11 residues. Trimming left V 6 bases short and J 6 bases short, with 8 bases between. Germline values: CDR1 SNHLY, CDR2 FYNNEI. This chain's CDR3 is CASSDGAEAFF. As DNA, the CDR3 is TGTGCCAGCAGCGACGGCGCTGAAGCTTTCTTT.

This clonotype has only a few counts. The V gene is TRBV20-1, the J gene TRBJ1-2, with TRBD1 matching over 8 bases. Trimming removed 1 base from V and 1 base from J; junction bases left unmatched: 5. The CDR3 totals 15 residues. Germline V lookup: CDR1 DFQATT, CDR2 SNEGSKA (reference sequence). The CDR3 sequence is CSARGWTGNNYGYTF. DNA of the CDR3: TGCAGTGCTAGAGGTTGGACAGGGAATAACTATGGCTACACCTTC.

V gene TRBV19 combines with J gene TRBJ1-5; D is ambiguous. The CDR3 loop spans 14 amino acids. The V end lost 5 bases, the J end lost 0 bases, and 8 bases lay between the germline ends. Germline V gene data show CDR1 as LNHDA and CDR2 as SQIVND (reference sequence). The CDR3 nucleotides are TGTGCCAGTAGTTTTGGGCCTAGCAATCAGCCCCAGCATTTT. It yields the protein CASSFGPSNQPQHF.

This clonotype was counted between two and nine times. CDR3 amino acids: CASSLSGYSTDTQYF. CDR3 coding DNA: TGTGCCAGCAGTCTCAGCGGATATAGCACAGATACGCAGTATTTT. This chain connects TRBV27 to TRBJ2-3, with D possibly TRBD2 on 5 matching bases. Between the trimmed V and J ends, which lost 5 bases and 0 bases, there was a span of 12 bases. This CDR3 comprises 15 residues. Germline V gene lookup returns CDR1 MNHEY and CDR2 SMNVEV (reference sequence).

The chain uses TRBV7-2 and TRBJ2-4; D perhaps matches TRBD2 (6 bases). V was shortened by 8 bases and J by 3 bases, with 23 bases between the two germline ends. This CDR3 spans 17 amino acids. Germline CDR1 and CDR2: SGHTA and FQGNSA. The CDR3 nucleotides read TGTGCCAGCGCAACCACTGGAGGGGCGAGGGGCAAAAACATTCAGTACTTC. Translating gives CASATTGGARGKNIQYF.

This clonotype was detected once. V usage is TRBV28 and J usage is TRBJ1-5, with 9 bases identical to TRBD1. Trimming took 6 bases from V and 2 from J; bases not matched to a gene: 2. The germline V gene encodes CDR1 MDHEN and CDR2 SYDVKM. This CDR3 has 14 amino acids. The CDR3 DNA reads TGTGCCAGCAGGAGGACAGGGGGCAATCAGCCCCAGCATTTT. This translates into CASRRTGGNQPQHF.